The 10 T cell receptor beta chains reported below all come from one sample, sequenced in a study of T cell repertoires in cytomegalovirus infection. The antigens of these receptors remain unknown. TCRdb redid the calling of the reads with MiXCR, one entry per CDR3 protein. The sample has about 830,000 distinct CDR3 sequences, about 31% seen once; the top ten hold approximately 13%. Sample: cultured CD8+ T cells from PBMCs, taken from culture after CMV antigen stimulation. Source of these receptors: a human donor in good health (CMV status not recorded). Some clones in this sample may be carry-over from other donors' samples.

The V call is TRBV6-5, the J call TRBJ2-1; a weak D match, TRBD1 (5 bases). CDR1 and CDR2 from the germline V gene are MNHEY and SVGAGI. V gave up 4 bases and J gave up 1 base, with 11 bases separating them. CDR3 length: 15 residues. The DNA of the CDR3 is TGTGCCAGCAGTTTACTGGGGCCGTCCTACAATGAGCAGTTCTTC. Its protein product is CASSLLGPSYNEQFF.

This clonotype was detected only a few times. The chain is built from TRBV5-6 and TRBJ2-2; perhaps D is TRBD1 or TRBD2 (5 bases each). Trimming removed 7 bases at V and 5 bases at J, with 15 bases between. The CDR3 covers 14 residues. Looked up from germline, CDR1 is SGHDT and CDR2 is YYEEEE. The CDR3 reads CASRPGTPTGELFF. As DNA, the CDR3 is TGTGCCAGCCGGCCGGGGACCCCAACCGGGGAGCTGTTTTTT.

The genes are TRBV15 and TRBJ1-1; 9 bases line up with TRBD1. With V trimmed by 1 base and J by 2 bases, 8 bases remained unmatched. The V gene's germline CDR1 is LNHNV and CDR2 YYDKDF (reference sequence). The CDR3 contains 17 residues. The CDR3 loop is CATSRAPGTGNNTEAFF. The CDR3 DNA is TGTGCCACCAGCAGAGCCCCCGGGACAGGGAACAACACTGAAGCTTTCTTT.

This clonotype was seen only a few times. V is TRBV7-6 and J is TRBJ2-2; 7 bases fit TRBD1. The ends lost 1 base at V and 5 bases at J; junction bases unmatched: 7. Per germline, CDR1 SGHVS and CDR2 FNYEAQ. The CDR3 spans 16 residues. CDR3 DNA: TGTGCCAGCAGCTTAGAAGGGGGCGCTTGGACCGGGGAGCTGTTTTTT. Protein: CASSLEGGAWTGELFF.

Concerning this clonotype itself: The junction departs from the called germline gene at one end, perhaps through a read error. J is TRBJ1-1 and V is TRBV14, with D possibly TRBD1 on 5 matching bases. The CDR3 is 15 residues long. Germline V gene lookup returns CDR1 SGHDN and CDR2 FVKESK. CDR3 nucleotides: TGTGTCAGCAGCCATCTCACAGGTGGGGGTACTGAAGCTTTCTTT. Translating gives CVSSHLTGGGTEAFF.

The rearrangement joins TRBV5-6 to TRBJ2-1; D tentatively reads TRBD1 or TRBD2 (6 bases each). The CDR3 extends over 16 amino acids. Germline CDR1 and CDR2: SGHDT and YYEEEE. The germline V and J ends were trimmed by 7 bases and 2 bases, with 19 bases remaining between them. CDR3: CASQERSGAAYNEQFF. The CDR3 coding sequence is TGTGCCAGCCAAGAAAGGTCGGGGGCGGCCTACAATGAGCAGTTCTTC.

This chain joins TRBV4-2 and TRBJ2-2, with a possible D match to TRBD1 (6 bases). V gave up 1 base and J gave up 3 bases, with 12 bases separating them. Germline CDR1 is LGHNA and CDR2 is YNFKEQ. The length of the CDR3 is 16 residues. The CDR3 sequence: CASSQVGGQDTGELFF. The CDR3 DNA follows: TGTGCCAGCAGCCAAGTAGGGGGTCAGGACACCGGGGAGCTGTTTTTT.

In its sample, this clonotype was seen many times. The chain carries TRBV11-3 and TRBJ2-2; D gene unclear. This CDR3 is 13 amino acids long. Deletions cut 7 bases from V and 4 bases from J, with 10 bases between. In germline, CDR1 is SGHNT, CDR2 YENEEA. The CDR3 DNA reads TGTGCCAGCACCTTGCGAGGCACCGGGGAGCTGTTTTTT. This encodes CASTLRGTGELFF.

V is TRBV12-5 and J is TRBJ1-1, with unresolved D. The germline V gene encodes CDR1 LGHNT and CDR2 FRNRAP. V lost 3 bases to trimming and J lost 4 bases, with 6 bases between them. The CDR3 sequence is 12 residues long. In DNA, the CDR3 is TGTGCTAGTGGTTTCGGGTTCACTGAAGCTTTCTTT. Amino acid sequence: CASGFGFTEAFF.

This clonotype was observed a single time. The gene calls are TRBV10-3 and TRBJ2-6; no clear D. Trimming took 0 bases from V and 0 from J, leaving 6 bases between them. The V gene's germline CDR1 is ENHRY and CDR2 SYGVKD. This CDR3 has 16 amino acids. The CDR3 DNA reads TGTGCCATCAGTGAGTCTAAAACCTCTGGGGCCAACGTCCTGACTTTC. Translated, it gives CAISESKTSGANVLTF.